The 19 T cell receptor beta chains in this list originate from one sample, sequenced in a study of tumor-infiltrating lymphocytes in primary liver carcinoma. It was unsorted whole blood that yielded blood RNA, and germline DNA was also extracted. Production of TCR beta cDNA used roughly 500 ng total RNA together with a constant-region primer. Nested multiplex PCR, run for three rounds with slightly modified ARM-PCR, yielded TCR beta libraries. Rounds one and two of PCR, each of about 10 cycles, were primed with TRBV1-TRBV30 forward primers and a C-beta reverse primer. TCRdb called the multiplex PCR reads again in MiXCR, with one record for every CDR3 protein. There are approximately 320,000 distinct CDR3 sequences in the sample; 45% to 70% occur only once, and over 15% lies in the top ten. Sequenced: peripheral blood. Receptors were obtained from a woman under 40 with primary liver carcinoma and hepatitis B virus infection.

In regard to this clonotype: One junction end disagrees with the germline gene, perhaps due to a read error. The V and J genes are TRBV11-1 and TRBJ2-1, with D perhaps TRBD2 (5 bases). Germline V gives CDR1 SGHAT, CDR2 FQDESV (reference sequence). The CDR3 sequence is 15 residues long. The CDR3 DNA is TGTGTCAGCAGCTTAGAGATAGCAGGAGGAAATGAGCAGTTCTTC. This codes for CVSSLEIAGGNEQFF.

Remarks on this clonotype: A much more abundant neighbour one base away suggests this may be a read error. The chain carries TRBV4-1 and TRBJ2-7, with 8 bases identical to TRBD2. The CDR3 sequence is 16 residues long. The germline V gene has CDR1 MGHRA and CDR2 YSYEKL. The trim removed 4 bases at V and 4 bases at J, leaving 12 bases unmatched. CDR3 DNA: TGCGCCAGCAGCCTAGAGTGGAGACTAGCGATATACGAGCAGTACTTC. Its translation is CASSLEWRLAIYEQYF.

As for this clonotype: A read error is possible here, since a much larger clone lies one base away. V is TRBV29-1 and J is TRBJ1-1; D not resolved. The germline V gene has CDR1 SQVTM and CDR2 ANQGSEA. This CDR3 has 12 residues. The CDR3 region is CSVGQHNNEAFF. The CDR3, as DNA: TGCAGCGTTGGGCAACACAACAATGAAGCTTTCTTT.

This clonotype has at least ten counts. This rearrangement joins TRBV6-1 to TRBJ1-2; weak D call: TRBD1 (6 bases). The V end lost 4 bases, the J end lost 2 bases, and 8 bases lay between the germline ends. Germline lookup yields CDR1 MNHNS and CDR2 SASEGT. The CDR3 covers 13 residues. CDR3 region: CASSGGQNYGYTF. In nucleotides, the CDR3 is TGTGCCAGCAGTGGCGGACAGAACTATGGCTACACCTTC.

The chain links TRBV10-2 to TRBJ1-2, with a possible D match to TRBD1 (6 bases). CDR1 and CDR2 (germline): WSHSY, SAAADI. CDR3 size: 12 residues. V shed 8 bases and J shed 4 bases, with 11 bases lying between them. The DNA for the CDR3 is TGCGCCAGCCTTAAGGACAGCTATGGCTACACCTTC. Translating gives CASLKDSYGYTF.

The chain couples TRBV12-3 or TRBV12-4 to TRBJ2-4; the D call may be TRBD1 or TRBD2 (6 bases each). This CDR3 spans 12 amino acids. The germline V and J ends were trimmed by 7 bases and 7 bases, with 11 bases remaining between them. The CDR3 is CASTLGGNIQYF. Here the CDR3 DNA reads TGTGCCAGCACCCTGGGGGGCAACATTCAGTACTTC.

Concerning this clonotype: The germline gene is not matched at one end of the junction; a read error may be the cause. The V call is TRBV11-2, the J call TRBJ1-5; unclear D gene. CDR3 length equals 13 residues. CDR1 SGHAT and CDR2 FQNNGV come from the germline V gene. The CDR3 DNA reads TGTGCCAGCAGCTTAGAGTGCAATCAGTCCCAGCATTTT. Protein sequence: CASSLECNQSQHF.

This clonotype was counted many times. This chain uses TRBV10-3 with TRBJ2-1; D perhaps matches TRBD2 (6 bases). This CDR3 has 13 amino acids. Trimming took off 11 bases at V and 4 bases at J, with 15 bases between the two ends. Germline V gene lookup returns CDR1 ENHRY and CDR2 SYGVKD. The CDR3 is CAVSSGLYNEQFF. DNA of the CDR3: TGTGCCGTCTCCTCGGGACTTTACAATGAGCAGTTCTTC.

For this clonotype: One base away lies a much larger clone, so this may be a sequencing read error. The chain links TRBV6-2 or TRBV6-3 to TRBJ2-7; D unclear. The V gene's germline CDR1 is MNHEY and CDR2 SVGEGT. The CDR3 consists of 13 residues. CDR3: CTSSRTRFYEQYF. The CDR3 region has the DNA TGTACCAGCAGTCGTACACGTTTCTACGAGCAGTACTTC.

Concerning this clonotype: A junction end diverges from the germline sequence, so it may reflect a read error. The V gene is TRBV7-8, the J gene TRBJ1-4; D is possibly TRBD1 (5 bases). This CDR3 is 14 amino acids long. In germline, CDR1 is SGHVS, CDR2 FQNEAQ. The CDR3 reads CGSSLKEGSEKLFF. As DNA, the CDR3 is TGTGGCAGCAGCTTAAAGGAGGGGAGCGAAAAACTGTTTTTT.

This clonotype came up many times. The CDR3 reads CASSLGARDWETQYF. As DNA, the CDR3 is TGTGCCAGCAGCTTAGGCGCGCGGGACTGGGAGACCCAGTACTTC. The chain recombines TRBV11-2 with TRBJ2-5, with D possibly matching TRBD2 (6 bases). Trimming shortened V by 1 base and J by 5 bases, and 14 bases separated the two germline ends. The V gene's germline CDR1 is SGHAT and CDR2 FQNNGV. The CDR3 is made up of 15 amino acids.

The chain has TRBV6-2 or TRBV6-3 and TRBJ1-5; D ambiguous. Trimming shortened V by 2 bases and J by 4 bases, and 9 bases separated the two germline ends. The CDR3 extends over 14 amino acids. Germline-derived CDR1 and CDR2 are MNHEY and SVGEGT. The CDR3 nucleotides read TGTGCCAGCAGTTACCTGGACGGAAATCAGCCCCAGCATTTT. Amino acid sequence: CASSYLDGNQPQHF.

The CDR3 loop is CASSSTGGSHEQYF. DNA for the CDR3: TGTGCCAGCAGCTCGACAGGGGGTAGCCACGAGCAGTACTTC. The chain couples TRBV5-6 to TRBJ2-7, with 9 bases identical to TRBD1. The CDR3 length is 14 residues. V was clipped by 3 bases and J by 5 bases; unmatched bases: 6. Germline V gene data show CDR1 as SGHDT and CDR2 as YYEEEE.

This clonotype was seen a few times. The CDR3 sequence: CASRVRAGNTIYF. The CDR3 region has the DNA TGTGCCAGCAGAGTCAGGGCTGGAAACACCATATATTTT. The gene calls are TRBV28 and TRBJ1-3; D might be TRBD1 (5 bases). Trimming removed 6 bases from V and 2 bases from J, with 8 bases in between. Germline V CDR1 and CDR2: MDHEN, SYDVKM. This CDR3 has 13 residues.

V and J are TRBV11-1 and TRBJ2-7; TRBD1 aligns across 8 bases. This CDR3 has 14 amino acids. Germline assignment: CDR1 SGHAT and CDR2 FQDESV (reference sequence). V was pared by 4 bases and J by 10 bases, with 12 bases of the junction left unmatched. CDR3 loop: CASSSPDRVHLQYF. The CDR3 DNA is TGTGCCAGCAGCTCGCCGGACAGGGTTCATCTTCAGTACTTC. Full variable domain (outside the CDR3, taken from reference TRBV11-1 and TRBJ2-7): EAEVAQSPRYKITEKSQAVAFWCDPISGHATLYWYRQILGQGPELLVQFQDESVVDDSQLPKDRFSAERLKGVDSTLKIQPAELGDSAMYLCASSSPDRVHLQYFGPGTRLTVT.

This clonotype was detected a few times. Compared with germline, one end of the junction differs, possibly owing to a read error. The chain has TRBV12-3 or TRBV12-4 and TRBJ2-7; 8 nucleotides agree with TRBD2. The CDR3 has 15 residues. In DNA form, the CDR3 reads TGTGACAGCAGTTTTAGGGTCGGGAGGGCCTACGAGCAGTACTTC. It specifies CDSSFRVGRAYEQYF.

The chain is built from TRBV5-4 and TRBJ2-5; D is possibly TRBD1 (6 bases). Germline V lookup: CDR1 SGHNT, CDR2 YYREEE (reference sequence). V lost 4 bases and J 2 bases, leaving 12 bases between the germline ends. This CDR3 spans 14 amino acids. The CDR3 DNA reads TGTGCCAGCAGCCCGGGACACATGCAAGAGACCCAGTACTTC. As protein: CASSPGHMQETQYF. Combining the CDR3 with reference TRBV5-4 and TRBJ2-5 gives the whole variable domain ETGVTQSPTHLIKTRGQQVTLRCSSQSGHNTVSWYQQALGQGPQFIFQYYREEENGRGNFPPRFSGLQFPNYSSELNVNALELDDSALYLCASSPGHMQETQYFGPGTRLLVL.

V is TRBV10-2 and J is TRBJ2-1; 10 bases align to TRBD2. The V gene end was trimmed by 7 bases and the J gene end by 7 bases; junction bases not matched to a gene: 7. CDR1 and CDR2 from the germline V gene are WSHSY and SAAADI. This CDR3 is 14 amino acids long. The CDR3 protein is CASNQQREGNEQFF. The CDR3 DNA follows: TGCGCCAGCAATCAGCAGCGGGAGGGGAATGAGCAGTTCTTC.

In the case of this clonotype: At one of its ends the junction is not consistent with the germline gene, which may arise from a read error. The chain recombines TRBV10-3 with TRBJ1-1; maybe TRBD1 (5 bases). Per germline, CDR1 ENHRY and CDR2 SYGVKD. The CDR3 spans 15 residues. For the CDR3, the DNA is TGTACCATCAGTGAGATGGGAGGGACCATAACCAGGGCTTTCTTT. It yields the protein CTISEMGGTITRAFF.